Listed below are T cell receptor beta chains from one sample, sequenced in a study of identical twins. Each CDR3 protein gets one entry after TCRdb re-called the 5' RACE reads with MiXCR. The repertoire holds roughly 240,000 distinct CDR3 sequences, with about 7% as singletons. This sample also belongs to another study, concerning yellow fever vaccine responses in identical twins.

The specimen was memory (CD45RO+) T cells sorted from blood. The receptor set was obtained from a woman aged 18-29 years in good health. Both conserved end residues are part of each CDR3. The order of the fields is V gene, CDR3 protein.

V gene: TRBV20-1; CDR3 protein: CSARAPFPGLAGGRVNEQFF
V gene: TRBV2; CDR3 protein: CASNPHSGEQFF
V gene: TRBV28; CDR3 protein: CASRRTGPNNQPQHF
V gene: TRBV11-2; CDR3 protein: CASSHRTSGKFGSTGELFF
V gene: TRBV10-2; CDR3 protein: CASRAGTGSSNQPQHF
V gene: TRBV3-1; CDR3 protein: CASSQAGPYNEQFF
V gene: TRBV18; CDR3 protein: CASSPGLAGGPADTQYF
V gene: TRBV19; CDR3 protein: CASSTDVANYGYTF
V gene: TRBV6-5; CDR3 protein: CASSYSPVRVPVF
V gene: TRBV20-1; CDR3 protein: CSAPGGQGDDGYTF
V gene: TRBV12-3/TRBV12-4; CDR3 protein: CASSQGSPLHF
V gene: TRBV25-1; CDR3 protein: CASSQGAVEKLFF
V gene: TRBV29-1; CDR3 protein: CSVGGGGTGHLNEQFF